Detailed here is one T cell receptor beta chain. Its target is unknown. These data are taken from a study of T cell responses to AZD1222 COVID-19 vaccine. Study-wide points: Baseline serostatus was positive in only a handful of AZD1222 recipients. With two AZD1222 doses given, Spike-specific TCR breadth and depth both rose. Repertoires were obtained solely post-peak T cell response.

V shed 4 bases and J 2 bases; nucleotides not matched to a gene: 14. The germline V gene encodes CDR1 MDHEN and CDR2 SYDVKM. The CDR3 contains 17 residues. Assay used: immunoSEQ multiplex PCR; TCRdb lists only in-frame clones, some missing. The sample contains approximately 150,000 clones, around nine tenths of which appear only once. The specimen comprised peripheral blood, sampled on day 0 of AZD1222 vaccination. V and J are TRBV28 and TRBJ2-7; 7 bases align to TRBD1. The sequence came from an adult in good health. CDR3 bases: TGTGCCAGCAGTTCTGGATTCCTCGGGACAGACACCTACGAGCAGTACTTC. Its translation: CASSSGFLGTDTYEQYF.